This T cell receptor (beta chain) originates from a study of OX40 agonist ivuxolimab in advanced cancers. As for the study in general: As their treatment, patients were administered ivuxolimab, an agonistic anti-OX40 (CD134) antibody. Melanoma, hepatocellular carcinoma, head and neck or renal cell cancer occurred in dose-escalation patients.

The CDR3 consists of 14 residues. V was pared by 3 bases and J by 0 bases, with 10 bases between. Per the germline V gene, CDR1 is SGDLS and CDR2 is YYNGEE. The method was immunoSEQ multiplex PCR; TCRdb's version includes in-frame clones alone and lacks a portion of them. The repertoire holds around 110,000 clones, around 93% seen once, with roughly 1.3% in the top ten. The clonotype comes from an adult with an advanced solid tumor such as melanoma, head and neck, liver or kidney cancer. The sequencing here drew on CD4+ or CD8+ T cells sorted from blood, taken in a trial of the OX40 agonist ivuxolimab. J is TRBJ2-7 and V is TRBV9; no clear D. CDR3 protein: CASSGASSSYEQYF. The CDR3 nucleotides are TGTGCCAGCAGCGGCGCCTCTAGCTCCTACGAGCAGTACTTC.